This TCR beta chain was obtained from a study of cytomegalovirus exposure and HLA in healthy donors. For the study at large: Out of 170 million or so T cells, an earlier analysis found over 90 million unique TCR beta sequences in total.

Broader study findings: Indistinguishable V segments, including TRBV6-2 and TRBV6-3, were excluded.

This CDR3 spans 16 amino acids. The V gene end was trimmed by 4 bases and the J gene end by 2 bases; junction bases not matched to a gene: 11. Germline V CDR1 and CDR2: MDHEN, SYDVKM. It was with 60 Vbeta and 13 Jbeta primers that the PCR ran. Method: immunoSEQ multiplex PCR; TCRdb's copy keeps in-frame clones and lacks some. Found here are about 150,000 clones, approximately 80% of them singletons; the top ten hold about 13%. As to this clone: Its antigen is currently unknown.

The rearrangement uses TRBV28 and TRBJ2-7, with 7 bases fitting TRBD1. The clonotype comes from a man aged 25 to 40 in good health and CMV-seropositive. The sequenced material came from PBMCs. Here the CDR3 reads CASSSDRGLTPYEQYF. CDR3 DNA: TGTGCCAGCAGTTCTGATAGGGGGCTGACCCCCTACGAGCAGTACTTC.